This T cell receptor (beta chain) was observed in a study of blood T cell repertoires in COVID-19. Across the study: Collection of acute and convalescent COVID-19 samples took place in the United States, Italy and Spain. From T cells, B-cell-depleted T cells, or PBMCs came the material, which was cDNA or gDNA.

V lost 3 bases and J lost 5; bases outside the gene matches: 13. The CDR3 is made up of 16 amino acids. Germline V CDR1 and CDR2: SGHKS, YYEKEE (reference sequence). Original methodology: Amplified reference gene primers provided the basis for estimating nucleated cell counts. The repertoire was sequenced with immunoSEQ multiplex PCR; TCRdb's copy has only in-frame clones and lacks some. The V and J calls and clone size come from that table; D and trimming were worked out from the DNA. This table has 110,000 or so clones, approximately 82% appearing once. The V gene is TRBV5-5, the J gene TRBJ2-7; 8 bases match TRBD1. The source is an older woman with acute or convalescent COVID-19. Sequencing input: peripheral blood. This chain's CDR3 is CASSSTPGQVPDEQYF. In DNA form, the CDR3 reads TGTGCCAGCAGCTCCACCCCGGGACAGGTACCAGACGAGCAGTACTTC.